Only a few counts were recorded for the clone carrying this T cell receptor (beta chain). Its antigen remains unknown. The data are from a study of T cell repertoires in cytomegalovirus infection. Background on the study: Newly reported HLA-C-restricted and thoroughly characterized HLA-B-restricted CMV epitopes were employed. Matching HLA type, along with CMV infection, was indicated by public TCR beta signatures. Study-wide results and limits: In two of eight donors, the top clonotype was HLA-C-restricted CMV-specific.

TCRdb re-analysed the reads in MiXCR, keeping a single row per CDR3 protein. In the table there are roughly 920,000 distinct CDR3 sequences, approximately 30% of which are singletons. The CDR3 loop spans 16 amino acids. Germline V gene sequence: CDR1 SGHVS, CDR2 FNYEAQ. The V gene end was trimmed by 7 bases and the J gene end by 8 bases; junction bases not matched to a gene: 12. Sequencing was performed on cultured CD8+ T cells from PBMCs, taken from culture after CMV antigen stimulation. This sequence originates from a human donor in good health (CMV status not recorded). Some clones in this sample may be carry-over from other donors' samples. The chain joins TRBV7-6 to TRBJ2-1; the match to TRBD2 covers 12 bases. The CDR3 protein is CASTRLAGAHADEQFF. Here the CDR3 DNA reads TGTGCCAGCACCAGACTAGCGGGGGCCCACGCGGATGAGCAGTTCTTC.